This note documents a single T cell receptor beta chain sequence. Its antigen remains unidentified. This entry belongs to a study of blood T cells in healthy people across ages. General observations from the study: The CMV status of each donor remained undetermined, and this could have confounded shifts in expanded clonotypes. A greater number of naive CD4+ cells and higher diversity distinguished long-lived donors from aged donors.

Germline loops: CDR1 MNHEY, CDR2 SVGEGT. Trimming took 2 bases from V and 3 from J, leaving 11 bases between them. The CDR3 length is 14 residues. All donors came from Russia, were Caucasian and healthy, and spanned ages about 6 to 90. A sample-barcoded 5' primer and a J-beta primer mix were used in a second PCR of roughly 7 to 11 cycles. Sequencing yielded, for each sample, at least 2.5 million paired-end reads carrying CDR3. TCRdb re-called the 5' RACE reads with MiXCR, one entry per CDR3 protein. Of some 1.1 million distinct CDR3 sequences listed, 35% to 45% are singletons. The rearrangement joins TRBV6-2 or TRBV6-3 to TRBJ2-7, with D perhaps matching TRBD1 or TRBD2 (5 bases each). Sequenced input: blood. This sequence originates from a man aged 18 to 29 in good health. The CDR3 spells CASSYRDLSYEQYF. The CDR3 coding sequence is TGTGCCAGCAGTTACCGGGACCTTAGCTACGAGCAGTACTTC.